A selection of T cell receptor beta chains follows, all from one sample in a study of T cell repertoires in cytomegalovirus infection. Each CDR3 protein is one row after TCRdb ran MiXCR on the reads. The data hold some 680,000 distinct CDR3 sequences, with under 40% observed a single time. Sequenced input: PBMCs. Receptors were obtained from a human donor in good health (CMV status not recorded). Some clones in this sample may be carry-over from other donors' samples. CDR3s include the opening cysteine and the closing phenylalanine or tryptophan. A D gene is named only where the DNA matches it firmly. Some rows have no size entry. The others give once, few or many, or a class for an expanded clone.

D gene | J gene | clone size | V gene | CDR3 length | CDR3 protein | CDR3 DNA
TRBD1 | TRBJ2-7 | few | TRBV15 | 14 | CATSANRQGDEQYF | TGTGCCACCAGCGCAAACCGACAGGGGGACGAGCAGTACTTC
TRBD2 | TRBJ2-3 | few | TRBV11-3 | 17 | CASSHLAGGMGTDTQYF | TGTGCCAGCAGCCACTTAGCGGGGGGCATGGGAACAGATACGCAGTATTTT
. | TRBJ1-2 | . | TRBV30 | 14 | CAWTPGPLNYGYTF | TGTGCCTGGACCCCAGGGCCCCTTAACTATGGCTACACCTTC
. | TRBJ1-5 | . | TRBV7-9 | 14 | CASGSGEVGQPQHF | TGTGCCAGCGGCTCCGGGGAGGTCGGACAGCCCCAGCATTTT
. | TRBJ2-7 | few | TRBV28 | 16 | CASSLRGRGTGYEQYF | TGTGCCAGCAGTTTAAGGGGGAGGGGTACGGGCTACGAGCAGTACTTC
. | TRBJ2-2 | many | TRBV28 | 13 | CASSLWGTGELFF | TGTGCCAGCAGTTTATGGGGGACCGGGGAGCTGTTTTTT
TRBD1 | TRBJ2-7 | . | TRBV12-3/TRBV12-4 | 14 | CASSQQGVGYEQYF | TGTGCCAGCAGCCAACAGGGGGTGGGGTACGAGCAGTACTTC
TRBD1 | TRBJ1-4 | . | TRBV28 | 15 | CASSSPGQGGEKLFF | TGTGCCAGCAGTTCGCCGGGACAGGGTGGTGAAAAACTGTTTTTT
. | TRBJ2-3 | once | TRBV24-1 | 15 | CATSPSADFTDTQYF | TGTGCCACCAGCCCCTCGGCGGACTTCACAGATACGCAGTATTTT
. | TRBJ1-1 | few | TRBV14 | 17 | CASSNKMSGWVETEAFF | TGTGCCAGCAGCAACAAGATGTCGGGGTGGGTAGAGACTGAAGCTTTCTTT
. | TRBJ2-1 | few | TRBV28 | 16 | CASRYMADPWYNEQFF | TGTGCCAGCAGATACATGGCGGACCCTTGGTACAATGAGCAGTTCTTC
. | TRBJ2-6 | many | TRBV7-8 | 15 | CASTLGGSGANVLTF | TGTGCCAGCACCCTGGGGGGCTCTGGGGCCAACGTCCTGACTTTC
. | TRBJ2-6 | few | TRBV24-1 | 13 | CATQYPGANVLTF | TGTGCCACCCAGTACCCTGGCGCCAACGTCCTGACTTTC
TRBD1 | TRBJ1-3 | . | TRBV7-9 | 15 | CASFPSGTGGNTIYF | TGTGCCAGCTTTCCCTCCGGGACAGGGGGAAACACCATATATTTT
TRBD2 | TRBJ2-3 | . | TRBV28 | 16 | CASSLLLAKSTDTQYF | TGTGCCAGCAGTCTCTTACTAGCGAAAAGCACAGATACGCAGTATTTT
. | TRBJ2-3 | . | TRBV20-1 | 15 | CSGGTMGRGYDTQYF | TGCAGTGGAGGGACCATGGGCCGTGGTTACGATACGCAGTATTTT
. | TRBJ2-5 | . | TRBV7-2 | 16 | CTSSLSYWAGKETQYF | TGTACCAGCAGCTTATCGTATTGGGCTGGCAAAGAGACCCAGTACTTC
TRBD1 | TRBJ1-1 | few | TRBV7-9 | 16 | CASSPQGVGTYTEAFF | TGTGCCAGCAGCCCGCAGGGGGTTGGAACGTACACTGAAGCTTTCTTT
TRBD1 | TRBJ2-7 | . | TRBV29-1 | 12 | CSVSGTGVEQYF | TGCAGCGTTTCTGGGACAGGGGTCGAGCAGTACTTC
TRBD2 | TRBJ2-2 | few | TRBV28 | 16 | CASSWGTSAITGELFF | TGTGCCAGCAGTTGGGGGACTAGCGCTATCACCGGGGAGCTGTTTTTT
TRBD2 | TRBJ2-6 | . | TRBV6-5 | 20 | CASIPGLAGGLGSGANVLTF | TGTGCCAGCATACCCGGACTAGCGGGAGGGCTTGGATCTGGGGCCAACGTCCTGACTTTC
. | TRBJ2-3 | many | TRBV6-4 | 15 | CASSVEESGTDTQYF | TGTGCCAGCAGTGTGGAAGAAAGTGGCACAGATACGCAGTATTTT
. | TRBJ2-1 | . | TRBV19 | 15 | CASSIDPAAYNEQFF | TGCGCCAGTAGTATAGATCCGGCCGCCTACAATGAGCAGTTCTTC
. | TRBJ2-3 | . | TRBV6-5 | 16 | CASRRVGGAFTDTQYF | TGTGCCAGCAGGAGGGTTGGCGGGGCGTTCACAGATACGCAGTATTTT
. | TRBJ1-1 | . | TRBV4-1 | 15 | CASSYQATGNTEAFF | TGCGCCAGCAGCTACCAGGCAACGGGGAACACTGAAGCTTTCTTT
. | TRBJ2-1 | . | TRBV12-3/TRBV12-4 | 10 | CASNGNEQFF | TGTGCCAGCAACGGCAATGAGCAGTTCTTC